This T cell receptor beta chain was captured by sequencing in a study of T cell responses to AZD1222 COVID-19 vaccine. The study's findings and limits: Reports indicate that nearly half of spike-specific TCRs are directed at unmutated variant regions. Of the AZD1222 recipients, only 5 or 6 were seropositive at baseline. Most donors were white British and more were female, and clonal diversity was possibly underestimated.

Concerning this clone itself: The antigen remains undetermined.

The method was immunoSEQ multiplex PCR; TCRdb's version includes in-frame clones alone and lacks a portion of them. The data contain 140,000 to 150,000 clones, roughly 80% of them singletons. The sequences come from peripheral blood, collected on day 0 of MenACWY control vaccination. The clonotype comes from an adult in good health.

In DNA, the CDR3 is TGTGCCAGCAGCCGCGGGCCAGCGGGAAACACCATATATTTT. Translation gives CASSRGPAGNTIYF. The rearrangement links TRBV7-2 to TRBJ1-3, with D unresolved. The CDR3 sequence is 14 residues long. The V gene lost 5 bases and the J gene lost 4 bases, with 12 bases spanning the gap. Germline V lookup: CDR1 SGHTA, CDR2 FQGNSA.